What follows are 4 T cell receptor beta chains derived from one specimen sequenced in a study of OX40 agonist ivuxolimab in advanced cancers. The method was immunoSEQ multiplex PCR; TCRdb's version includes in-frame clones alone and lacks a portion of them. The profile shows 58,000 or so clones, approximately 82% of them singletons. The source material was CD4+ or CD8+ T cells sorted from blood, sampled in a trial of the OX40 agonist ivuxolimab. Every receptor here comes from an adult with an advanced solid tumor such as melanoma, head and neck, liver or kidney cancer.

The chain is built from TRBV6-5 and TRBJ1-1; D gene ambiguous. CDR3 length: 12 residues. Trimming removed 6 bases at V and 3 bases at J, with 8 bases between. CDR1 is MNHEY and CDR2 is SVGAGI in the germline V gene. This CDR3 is CASSSLYTEAFF. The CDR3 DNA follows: TGTGCCAGCAGCTCACTTTACACTGAAGCTTTCTTT.

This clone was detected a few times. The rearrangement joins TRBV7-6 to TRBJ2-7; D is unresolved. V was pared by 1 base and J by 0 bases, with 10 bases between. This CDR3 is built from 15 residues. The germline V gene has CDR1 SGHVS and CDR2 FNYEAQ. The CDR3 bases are TGTGCCAGCAGCTTAGAAGGTCCCAGCTCCTACGAGCAGTACTTC. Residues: CASSLEGPSSYEQYF. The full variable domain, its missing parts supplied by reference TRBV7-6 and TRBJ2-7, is GAGVSQSPRYKVTKRGQDVALRCDPISGHVSLYWYRQALGQGPEFLTYFNYEAQQDKSGLPNDRFSAERPEGSISTLTIQRTEQRDSAMYRCASSLEGPSSYEQYFGPGTRLTVT.

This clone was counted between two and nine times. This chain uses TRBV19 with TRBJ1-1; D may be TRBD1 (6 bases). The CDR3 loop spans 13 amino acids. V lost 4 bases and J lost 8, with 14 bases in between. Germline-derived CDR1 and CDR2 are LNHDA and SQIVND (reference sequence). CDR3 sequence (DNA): TGTGCCAGTAGTACTCTGGGGGCGTACGAAGCTTTCTTT. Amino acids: CASSTLGAYEAFF.

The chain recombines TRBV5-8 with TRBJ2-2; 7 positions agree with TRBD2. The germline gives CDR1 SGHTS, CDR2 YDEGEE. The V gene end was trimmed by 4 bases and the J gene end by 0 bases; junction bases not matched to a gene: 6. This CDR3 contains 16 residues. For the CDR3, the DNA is TGTGCCAGCAGCCGTTCGGGGGGTCCGAACACCGGGGAGCTGTTTTTT. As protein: CASSRSGGPNTGELFF.